Listed below are T cell receptor beta chains from one sample, sequenced in a study of radiotherapy plus CTLA-4 blockade in lung cancer. Generated by immunoSEQ multiplex PCR, the TCRdb table keeps only in-frame clones and is missing some. The repertoire holds 35,000 to 50,000 clones, with about two thirds as singletons. The sequencing here drew on peripheral blood, taken from a patient treated with radiotherapy plus ipilimumab. These receptors all stem from a human donor with non-small cell lung cancer who had a partial response to radiotherapy plus ipilimumab. The CDR3 runs from the conserved cysteine through the conserved F or W. The D gene is left open where the match is weak. Clone size appears in some rows only: once, few, many, or a class for an expanded clone.

len	d_gene	v_gene	j_gene	abundance	CDR3aa	CDR3nt
14	TRBD1	TRBV5-1	TRBJ1-1	-	CASSLDRADTEAFF	TGCGCCAGCAGCTTAGACAGGGCGGACACTGAAGCTTTCTTT
16	-	TRBV9	TRBJ1-2	-	CASSVGEGRGIYGYTF	TGTGCCAGCAGCGTAGGGGAAGGGAGGGGAATCTATGGCTACACCTTC
13	-	TRBV5-1	TRBJ1-4	-	CASSSGPNEKLFF	TGCGCCAGCAGCTCGGGTCCGAATGAAAAACTGTTTTTT
15	-	TRBV6-4	TRBJ2-2	-	CASSEGFPNTGELFF	TGTGCCAGCAGTGAGGGCTTCCCGAACACCGGGGAGCTGTTTTTT
13	TRBD2	TRBV27	TRBJ2-7	-	CATRLAGTYEQYF	TGTGCCACCCGACTAGCGGGGACCTACGAGCAGTACTTC
12	-	TRBV6-1	TRBJ2-5	-	CASSELRETQYF	TGTGCCAGCAGTGAACTTCGAGAGACCCAGTACTTC
16	-	TRBV7-2	TRBJ1-5	-	CASSPVGTTRSQPQHF	TGTGCCAGCAGCCCCGTCGGGACAACCCGGAGTCAGCCCCAGCATTTT
13	TRBD1	TRBV5-4	TRBJ2-7	few	CASRGQGRNEQYF	TGTGCCAGCCGAGGACAGGGCAGAAACGAGCAGTACTTC
14	-	TRBV6-5	TRBJ1-4	-	CASSYTGRNEKLFF	TGTGCCAGCAGTTACACAGGCCGAAATGAAAAACTGTTTTTT
12	-	TRBV6-1	TRBJ1-4	once	CARGGDTPKLFF	TGTGCCAGGGGGGGGGACACCCCAAAACTGTTTTTT
16	-	TRBV9	TRBJ2-1	-	CASSGPPGFPDNEQFF	TGTGCCAGCAGCGGTCCGCCGGGATTCCCGGACAATGAGCAGTTCTTC
15	-	TRBV30	TRBJ1-1	few	CAWSVPDRTNTEAFF	TGTGCCTGGAGTGTCCCCGACAGGACGAACACTGAAGCTTTCTTT
16	-	TRBV6-4	TRBJ2-6	-	CASSPDGNSGANVLTF	TGTGCCAGCAGTCCTGACGGGAACTCTGGGGCCAACGTCCTGACTTTC
14	-	TRBV7-9	TRBJ1-4	-	CASSLGTGREKLFF	TGTGCCAGCAGCTTAGGTACAGGACGAGAAAAACTGTTTTTT
15	-	TRBV2	TRBJ1-1	-	CASSEGGRGTAEAFF	TGTGCCAGCAGTGAAGGGGGCAGGGGAACGGCTGAAGCTTTCTTT
17	TRBD2	TRBV5-8	TRBJ2-3	-	CASSFGLAGGITDTQYF	TGTGCCAGCAGCTTCGGGCTAGCGGGAGGGATCACAGATACGCAGTATTTT
16	TRBD1	TRBV19	TRBJ2-1	-	CASIPRGGQGNNEQFF	TGTGCCAGTATTCCCCGGGGCGGACAGGGGAACAATGAGCAGTTCTTC
14	TRBD1	TRBV2	TRBJ2-1	few	CASFPGQGWDEQFF	TGTGCCAGCTTCCCGGGACAGGGGTGGGATGAGCAGTTCTTC
15	-	TRBV9	TRBJ2-3	-	CASSADSELVDTQYF	TGTGCCAGCAGCGCGGACAGCGAGTTGGTGGATACGCAGTATTTT
15	TRBD2	TRBV5-1	TRBJ2-1	-	CASSIAGHLGDEQFF	TGCGCCAGCAGCATAGCGGGACACCTTGGCGATGAGCAGTTCTTC
15	-	TRBV5-8	TRBJ1-2	-	CASSSYLPGLSGYTF	TGTGCCAGCAGCTCTTATTTACCGGGACTGTCTGGCTACACCTTC
11	-	TRBV6-5	TRBJ2-5	-	CATRGEETQYF	TGTGCCACCAGGGGAGAAGAGACCCAGTACTTC
17	TRBD1	TRBV18	TRBJ1-1	-	CASSPQKGTGLNTEAFF	TGTGCCAGCTCACCACAGAAGGGGACAGGGTTGAACACTGAAGCTTTCTTT
13	-	TRBV7-2	TRBJ1-4	once	CASSPVGGEKLFF	TGTGCCAGCAGCCCTGTAGGGGGTGAAAAACTGTTTTTT
15	-	TRBV19	TRBJ1-1	-	CASSSPATANTEAFF	TGTGCCAGTTCCTCCCCGGCGACAGCGAACACTGAAGCTTTCTTT
14	TRBD1	TRBV10-3	TRBJ2-3	-	CAISPGQGWDTQYF	TGTGCCATCAGTCCGGGACAGGGGTGGGATACGCAGTATTTT
15	-	TRBV18	TRBJ1-4	-	CASSPLRATNEKLFF	TGTGCCAGCTCACCCCTACGGGCAACTAATGAAAAACTGTTTTTT
14	-	TRBV6-1	TRBJ1-6	medium-sized	CASSAGPYNSPLHF	TGTGCCAGCAGTGCAGGGCCCTATAATTCACCCCTCCACTTT
14	-	TRBV7-3	TRBJ1-5	few	CASCREPQNQPQHF	TGTGCCAGCTGCCGGGAACCACAAAATCAGCCCCAGCATTTT
14	TRBD1	TRBV6-4	TRBJ1-2	-	CASSDRGPSYGYTF	TGTGCCAGCAGTGATAGGGGGCCCAGTTATGGCTACACCTTC
15	TRBD1	TRBV4-3	TRBJ1-2	-	CASSHRDRDRNGYTF	TGCGCCAGCAGCCATCGTGACAGGGATAGAAATGGCTACACCTTC
12	-	TRBV4-1	TRBJ2-1	-	CASSQGSDEQFF	TGCGCCAGCAGCCAAGGGAGCGATGAGCAGTTCTTC
12	-	TRBV10-3	TRBJ2-7	few	CAISDSYDEQYF	TGTGCCATCAGTGATAGCTACGACGAGCAGTACTTC
14	TRBD1	TRBV6-5	TRBJ2-7	-	CASSPGQGYYEQYF	TGTGCCAGCAGCCCCGGACAGGGCTACTACGAGCAGTACTTC
14	-	TRBV27	TRBJ2-1	-	CASSKTPTSLEQFF	TGTGCCAGCTCAAAGACTCCGACGTCCCTTGAGCAGTTCTTC
16	-	TRBV5-1	TRBJ1-6	-	CASSLLGAEYNSPLHF	TGCGCCAGCAGCTTGTTAGGGGCTGAGTATAATTCACCCCTCCACTTT
13	TRBD1	TRBV6-5	TRBJ2-7	once	CASRGQDRYEQYF	TGTGCCAGCAGGGGACAGGACCGCTACGAGCAGTACTTC
14	-	TRBV9	TRBJ2-7	few	CASSVGNGAYEQYF	TGTGCCAGCAGCGTCGGGAACGGCGCCTACGAGCAGTACTTC
12	-	TRBV7-2	TRBJ1-4	many	CASSSGGEKLFF	TGTGCCAGCAGCTCAGGCGGGGAAAAACTGTTTTTT
16	-	TRBV4-3	TRBJ2-1	-	CASSQDGGGPYNEQFF	TGCGCCAGCAGCCAAGATGGGGGGGGCCCCTACAATGAGCAGTTCTTC
13	-	TRBV10-2	TRBJ1-6	-	CASSDVGNSPLHF	TGCGCCAGCAGTGACGTGGGCAATTCACCCCTCCACTTT
12	-	TRBV2	TRBJ1-2	-	CASNDRLWGYTF	TGTGCCAGCAACGACAGGCTCTGGGGCTACACCTTC
14	-	TRBV19	TRBJ1-4	few	CASSIQFRGEKLFF	TGTGCCAGTAGTATCCAGTTTCGAGGGGAAAAACTGTTTTTT
17	-	TRBV12-5	TRBJ2-3	many	CATGLLTLAASTDTQYF	TGTGCTACGGGGCTACTTACCTTAGCGGCTAGCACAGATACGCAGTATTTT
15	TRBD2	TRBV7-9	TRBJ2-2	-	CASSRTSLSSGELFF	TGTGCCAGCAGCAGGACTAGCCTTAGTTCCGGGGAGCTGTTTTTT
15	-	TRBV2	TRBJ1-3	-	CASSEGGGTSVTIYF	TGTGCCAGCAGTGAAGGGGGGGGGACGTCCGTCACCATATATTTT
15	-	TRBV18	TRBJ1-1	-	CASSPVGQVNTEAFF	TGTGCCAGCTCACCAGTGGGGCAGGTGAACACTGAAGCTTTCTTT
12	-	TRBV19	TRBJ1-2	-	CASSVTIGGYTF	TGTGCCAGTAGTGTCACCATTGGCGGCTACACCTTC
15	-	TRBV5-1	TRBJ2-1	-	CASSLRLGAYNEQFF	TGCGCCAGCAGCTTGCGACTAGGGGCCTACAATGAGCAGTTCTTC